One and the same sample provided the 28 T cell receptor beta chains below, sequenced in a study of blood T cell repertoires in COVID-19. Sequencing used immunoSEQ multiplex PCR; TCRdb keeps in-frame clones, though not all of them. The sample lists 35,000 to 50,000 clones; more than 75% were seen once. Specimen: peripheral blood. These receptors came from an elderly man with acute or convalescent COVID-19.

The gene calls are TRBV6-6 and TRBJ1-3; D gene uncertain. CDR1 is MNHNY and CDR2 is SVGAGI in the germline V gene (reference sequence). With 3 bases removed from V and 1 base from J, the gap between germline ends came to 7 bases. The CDR3 has 14 residues. The CDR3 bases are TGTGCCAGCAGTTATTCAGCGTCTGGAAACACCATATATTTT. Its protein product is CASSYSASGNTIYF.

This clone has a handful of counts. This chain joins TRBV3-1 (or the pseudogene TRBV3-2) and TRBJ1-3; no clear D gene. The CDR3 length is 14 residues. From germline, CDR1 is LGHDT and CDR2 YNNKEL (reference sequence). The V gene lost 2 bases and the J gene lost 0 bases, with 5 bases spanning the gap. CDR3 protein: CASSQMSSGNTIYF. CDR3 DNA: TGTGCCAGCAGCCAAATGAGCTCTGGAAACACCATATATTTT.

V usage is TRBV15 and J usage is TRBJ2-1; maybe TRBD2 (5 bases). Trimming pared 3 bases from V and 10 bases from J, leaving 10 bases between. This CDR3 has 12 residues. Germline V CDR1 and CDR2: LNHNV, YYDKDF (reference sequence). CDR3 protein: CATSSGVREQFF. CDR3 sequence (DNA): TGTGCCACCAGCAGCGGGGTACGGGAGCAGTTCTTC.

V and J are TRBV3-1 (or the pseudogene TRBV3-2) and TRBJ2-5, with D hard to call. Germline CDR1 and CDR2: LGHDT and YNNKEL (reference sequence). CDR3 length: 12 residues. Between the trimmed V and J ends, which lost 8 bases and 2 bases, there was a span of 9 bases. Here the CDR3 reads CASSKQQETQYF. CDR3 nucleotides: TGTGCCAGCTCCAAACAGCAAGAGACCCAGTACTTC.

The V and J genes are TRBV11-2 and TRBJ2-3; D not certain. The CDR3 is 18 residues long. CDR1 and CDR2 (germline): SGHAT, FQNNGV. Trimming cost V 5 bases and J 2 bases, with 23 bases left between them. The CDR3, as DNA: TGTGCCAGCAGCAGAATGCCCGAGGCGGATCCAGACACAGATACGCAGTATTTT. Translation: CASSRMPEADPDTDTQYF.

This chain joins TRBV12-3 or TRBV12-4 and TRBJ1-2, with 7 nucleotides matching TRBD1. The CDR3 extends over 13 amino acids. V lost 6 bases, J lost 0 bases, and 1 base stayed unmatched. CDR3 sequence (DNA): TGTGCCAGCAGAGACAGGGCTAACTATGGCTACACCTTC. Protein: CASRDRANYGYTF.

This clone has just a few counts. The CDR3 region is CASSLGRPIVEPQHF. CDR3 DNA sequence: TGTGCCAGCAGTTTAGGCAGGCCTATTGTGGAGCCCCAGCATTTT. The chain uses TRBV27 and TRBJ1-5; D ambiguous. The CDR3 runs to 15 residues. Germline lookup yields CDR1 MNHEY and CDR2 SMNVEV (reference sequence). Trimming cost V 2 bases and J 8 bases, with 16 bases left between them.

V usage is TRBV3-1 (or the pseudogene TRBV3-2) and J usage is TRBJ2-7; D is possibly TRBD1 (5 bases). The CDR3 consists of 15 residues. Germline CDR1 reads LGHDT; CDR2 reads YNNKEL (reference sequence). Trimming left V 1 base short and J 3 bases short, with 13 bases between. The CDR3 region has the DNA TGTGCCAGCAGCCAAGGCCGTAGGCAGGGCTACGAGCAGTACTTC. As protein: CASSQGRRQGYEQYF.

This clone was counted only a few times. This chain joins TRBV5-8 and TRBJ1-3; perhaps TRBD1 as D (5 bases). The CDR3 runs 14 residues. Germline V gene sequence: CDR1 SGHTS, CDR2 YDEGEE. The V gene lost 2 bases and the J gene lost 1 base, with 7 bases spanning the gap. As DNA, the CDR3 is TGTGCCAGCAGCTTCGGGGGGTCTGGAAACACCATATATTTT. As protein: CASSFGGSGNTIYF. The variable domain in full, completed from reference TRBV5-8 and TRBJ1-3, reads EAGVTQSPTHLIKTRGQQATLRCSPISGHTSVYWYQQALGLGLQFLLWYDEGEERNRGNFPPRFSGRQFPNYSSELNVNALELEDSALYLCASSFGGSGNTIYFGEGSWLTVV.

V usage is TRBV2 and J usage is TRBJ1-2; unclear D gene. V dropped 3 bases and J dropped 4 bases, with 3 bases sitting between them. The CDR3 loop spans 11 amino acids. Germline CDR1 is SNHLY and CDR2 is FYNNEI. CDR3 sequence reads: CASSDSYGYTF. The CDR3 bases are TGTGCCAGCAGTGACAGCTATGGCTACACCTTC.

This chain joins TRBV5-6 and TRBJ1-1, with D perhaps TRBD1 (5 bases). The CDR3 covers 14 residues. Germline V gene lookup returns CDR1 SGHDT and CDR2 YYEEEE. Trimming removed 0 bases from V and 5 bases from J, with 11 bases in between. CDR3 loop: CASSLGQMITEAFF. The CDR3, as DNA: TGTGCCAGCAGCTTGGGACAGATGATTACTGAAGCTTTCTTT.

The genes are TRBV7-3 and TRBJ1-1, with TRBD1 identical over 7 bases. CDR1 SGHTA and CDR2 FQGTGA come from the germline V gene. The CDR3 covers 14 residues. With 4 bases clipped from V and 5 bases from J, the junction kept 7 bases outside the gene matches. For the CDR3, the DNA is TGTGCCAGCAGCTCCCGGGGCAGGGGGACTGAAGCTTTCTTT. This gives the protein CASSSRGRGTEAFF.

The genes are TRBV7-2 and TRBJ2-5; 9 nucleotides agree with TRBD2. From germline, CDR1 is SGHTA and CDR2 FQGNSA. V trimming: 2 bases; J trimming: 3 bases; junction bases outside the gene matches: 4. This CDR3 is 15 amino acids long. The CDR3 nucleotides read TGTGCCAGCAGCTTATTAGCGGGGGTAAAAGAGACCCAGTACTTC. It codes for CASSLLAGVKETQYF.

The V gene is TRBV3-1 (or the pseudogene TRBV3-2), the J gene TRBJ1-4; 7 nucleotides align to TRBD1. CDR1 LGHDT and CDR2 YNNKEL come from the germline V gene (reference sequence). V shed 4 bases and J 5 bases; nucleotides not matched to a gene: 7. The CDR3 contains 15 residues. The CDR3 DNA is TGTGCCAGCAGCCCCGGGACAGAGCCAAATGAAAAACTGTTTTTT. Protein sequence: CASSPGTEPNEKLFF.

V gene TRBV2 combines with J gene TRBJ1-4; perhaps TRBD1 as D (5 bases). Germline assignment: CDR1 SNHLY and CDR2 FYNNEI. The CDR3 extends over 14 amino acids. With 5 bases removed from V and 2 bases from J, the gap between germline ends came to 9 bases. CDR3 in DNA: TGTGCCAGCAGTTATGGGGGGACTAATGAAAAACTGTTTTTT. Its translation: CASSYGGTNEKLFF. Based on the CDR3 plus reference TRBV2 and TRBJ1-4, the full variable domain is EPEVTQTPSHQVTQMGQEVILRCVPISNHLYFYWYRQILGQKVEFLVSFYNNEISEKSEIFDDQFSVERPDGSNFTLKIRSTKLEDSAMYFCASSYGGTNEKLFFGSGTQLSVL.

A few counts support this clone. The rearrangement links TRBV28 to TRBJ2-7; 10 nucleotides match TRBD2. Trimming cost V 7 bases and J 1 base; bases outside gene matches: 4. CDR1 and CDR2 from the germline V gene are MDHEN and SYDVKM. The CDR3 length is 14 residues. The CDR3 nucleotides read TGTGCCAGCACCCTAGCGGGAGTGTCCTACGAGCAGTACTTC. Translated, it gives CASTLAGVSYEQYF. The complete variable domain, with remaining parts taken from reference TRBV28 and TRBJ2-7, reads DVKVTQSSRYLVKRTGEKVFLECVQDMDHENMFWYRQDPGLGLRLIYFSYDVKMKEKGDIPEGYSVSREKKERFSLILESASTNQTSMYLCASTLAGVSYEQYFGPGTRLTVT.

The V call is TRBV5-5, the J call TRBJ1-6; TRBD1 matches 11 bases. V shed 0 bases, J shed 10 bases, and the junction held 3 bases outside the gene matches. The CDR3 length is 15 residues. The germline V gene has CDR1 SGHKS and CDR2 YYEKEE (reference sequence). The CDR3 here is CASSLDWDRGSPLHF. The CDR3, as DNA: TGTGCCAGCAGCTTGGATTGGGACAGGGGGTCACCCCTCCACTTT.

The chain combines TRBV27 with TRBJ1-3, with 7 bases identical to TRBD1. This CDR3 contains 16 residues. CDR1 MNHEY and CDR2 SMNVEV come from the germline V gene (reference sequence). With 2 bases clipped from V and 2 bases from J, the junction kept 6 bases outside the gene matches. In nucleotides, the CDR3 is TGTGCCAGCAGTTTAACAGGGGTGGAAACTGGAAACACCATATATTTT. It encodes CASSLTGVETGNTIYF.

The rearrangement uses TRBV9 and TRBJ1-1, with D possibly TRBD1 on 5 matching bases. V lost 3 bases to trimming and J lost 0 bases, with 12 bases between them. Per the germline V gene, CDR1 is SGDLS and CDR2 is YYNGEE. This CDR3 is built from 15 residues. The CDR3 bases are TGTGCCAGCAGCGGACGAGACAGATTGAACACTGAAGCTTTCTTT. Translated, it gives CASSGRDRLNTEAFF.

The chain recombines TRBV7-6 with TRBJ1-2; 7 positions agree with TRBD1. The CDR3 runs 16 residues. Per the germline V gene, CDR1 is SGHVS and CDR2 is FNYEAQ. J was trimmed by 4 bases and V by 0 bases; bases with no gene match: 8. CDR3 sequence reads: CASSLAPRDRTYGYTF. The CDR3 bases are TGTGCCAGCAGCTTAGCGCCTCGGGACAGAACCTATGGCTACACCTTC. Looking up the rest from reference TRBV7-6 and TRBJ1-2 gives the full variable domain: GAGVSQSPRYKVTKRGQDVALRCDPISGHVSLYWYRQALGQGPEFLTYFNYEAQQDKSGLPNDRFSAERPEGSISTLTIQRTEQRDSAMYRCASSLAPRDRTYGYTFGSGTRLTVV.

This chain connects TRBV28 to TRBJ1-2; 10 nucleotides match TRBD1. Germline CDR1 reads MDHEN; CDR2 reads SYDVKM. The CDR3 has 13 residues. With 4 bases clipped from V and 6 bases from J, the junction kept 2 bases outside the gene matches. The CDR3 reads CASSSGQGNGYTF. The CDR3 DNA follows: TGTGCCAGCAGTTCGGGACAGGGGAATGGCTACACCTTC.

The chain carries TRBV11-2 and TRBJ1-1; no clear D. Germline V gene sequence: CDR1 SGHAT, CDR2 FQNNGV. V dropped 1 base and J dropped 0 bases, with 9 bases sitting between them. The CDR3 is 15 amino acids. The CDR3 loop is CASSLARRMNTEAFF. As DNA, the CDR3 is TGTGCCAGCAGCTTAGCCCGCAGGATGAACACTGAAGCTTTCTTT.

V and J are TRBV5-1 and TRBJ2-1, with D uncertain. This CDR3 has 15 residues. The germline V gene encodes CDR1 SGHRS and CDR2 YFSETQ. Trimming took 2 bases from V and 1 from J, leaving 10 bases between them. The CDR3 reads CASSLLSLSYNEQFF. The CDR3 nucleotides are TGCGCCAGCAGCTTACTTTCACTATCCTACAATGAGCAGTTCTTC.

The chain has TRBV19 and TRBJ1-5; 12 positions match TRBD1. Germline CDR1 is LNHDA and CDR2 is SQIVND (reference sequence). The V and J ends lost 1 base and 6 bases, in that order; junction bases with no gene match: 4. The CDR3 is made up of 16 amino acids. The CDR3 region has the DNA TGTGCCAGTAGTATAGGAGGGGGACAGGGGGCTCAGCCCCAGCATTTT. It codes for CASSIGGGQGAQPQHF.

This chain connects TRBV7-9 to TRBJ2-7; D might be TRBD2 (5 bases). This CDR3 comprises 13 residues. Trimming stripped 5 bases from V and 3 bases from J, with 11 bases between. Germline V lookup: CDR1 SEHNR, CDR2 FQNEAQ (reference sequence). The CDR3 nucleotides read TGTGCCAGCAGCCAGAGTGACTACTACGAGCAGTACTTC. Its translation: CASSQSDYYEQYF.

V and J are TRBV5-6 and TRBJ1-3; 7 nucleotides agree with TRBD1. The CDR3 length is 14 residues. The ends lost 5 bases at V and 4 bases at J; junction bases unmatched: 6. Germline loops: CDR1 SGHDT, CDR2 YYEEEE. The CDR3 is CASSPRTGGNTIYF. The CDR3 DNA sequence: TGTGCCAGCAGTCCGCGGACAGGAGGAAACACCATATATTTT.

The chain has TRBV6-1 and TRBJ2-2; D unresolved. The CDR3 loop spans 15 amino acids. V dropped 2 bases and J dropped 1 base, with 8 bases sitting between them. The germline V gene has CDR1 MNHNS and CDR2 SASEGT. In DNA form, the CDR3 reads TGTGCCAGCAGTGAATTTTCAGTGAACACCGGGGAGCTGTTTTTT. As protein: CASSEFSVNTGELFF.

The chain carries TRBV24-1 and TRBJ2-1, with TRBD2 as a possible D gene (7 bases). V gave up 1 base and J gave up 7 bases, with 25 bases separating them. The CDR3 has 19 amino acids. The V gene's germline CDR1 is KGHDR and CDR2 SFDVKD. CDR3 amino acids: CATSDFQDRSGRTRNEQFF. CDR3 sequence (DNA): TGTGCCACCAGTGATTTCCAGGACAGATCCGGGAGGACTCGGAATGAGCAGTTCTTC.